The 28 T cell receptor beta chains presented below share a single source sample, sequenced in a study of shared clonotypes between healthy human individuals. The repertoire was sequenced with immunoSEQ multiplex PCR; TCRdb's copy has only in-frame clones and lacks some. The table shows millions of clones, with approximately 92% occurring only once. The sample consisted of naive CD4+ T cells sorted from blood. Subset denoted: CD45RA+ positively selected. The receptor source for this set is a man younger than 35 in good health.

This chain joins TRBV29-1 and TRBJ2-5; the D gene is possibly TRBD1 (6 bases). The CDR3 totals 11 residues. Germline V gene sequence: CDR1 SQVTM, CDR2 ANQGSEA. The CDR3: CNYRVGETQYF. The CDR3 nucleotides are TGCAACTACAGGGTGGGGGAGACCCAGTACTTC.

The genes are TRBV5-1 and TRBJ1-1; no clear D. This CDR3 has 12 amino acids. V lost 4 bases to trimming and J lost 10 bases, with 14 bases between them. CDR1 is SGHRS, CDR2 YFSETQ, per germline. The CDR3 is CASSPEGLRAFF. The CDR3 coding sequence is TGCGCCAGCAGCCCGGAGGGCCTCCGAGCTTTCTTT. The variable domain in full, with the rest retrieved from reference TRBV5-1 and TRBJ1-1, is KAGVTQTPRYLIKTRGQQVTLSCSPISGHRSVSWYQQTPGQGLQFLFEYFSETQRNKGNFPGRFSGRQFSNSRSEMNVSTLELGDSALYLCASSPEGLRAFFGQGTRLTVV.

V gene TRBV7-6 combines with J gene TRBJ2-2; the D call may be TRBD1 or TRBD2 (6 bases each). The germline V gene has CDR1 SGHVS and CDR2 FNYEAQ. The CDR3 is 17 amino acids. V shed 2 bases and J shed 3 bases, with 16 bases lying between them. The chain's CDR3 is CASSLLSYREDTGELFF. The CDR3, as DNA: TGTGCCAGCAGCTTACTTTCATACAGGGAGGACACCGGGGAGCTGTTTTTT.

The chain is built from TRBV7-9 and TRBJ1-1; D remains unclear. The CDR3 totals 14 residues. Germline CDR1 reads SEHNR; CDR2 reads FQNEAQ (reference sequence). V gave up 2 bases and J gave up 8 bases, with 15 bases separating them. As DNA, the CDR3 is TGTGCCAGCAGCTTACCTGCCCCCTTGACAGAAGCTTTCTTT. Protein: CASSLPAPLTEAFF. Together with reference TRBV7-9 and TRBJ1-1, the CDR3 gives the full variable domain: DTGVSQNPRHKITKRGQNVTFRCDPISEHNRLYWYRQTLGQGPEFLTYFQNEAQLEKSRLLSDRFSAERPKGSFSTLEIQRTEQGDSAMYLCASSLPAPLTEAFFGQGTRLTVV.

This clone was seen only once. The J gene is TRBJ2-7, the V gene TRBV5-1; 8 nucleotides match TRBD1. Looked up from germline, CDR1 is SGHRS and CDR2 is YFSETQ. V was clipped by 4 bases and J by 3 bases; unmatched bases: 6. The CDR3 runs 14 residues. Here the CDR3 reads CASSADTGGYEQYF. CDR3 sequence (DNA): TGCGCCAGCAGCGCAGATACAGGGGGCTACGAGCAGTACTTC.

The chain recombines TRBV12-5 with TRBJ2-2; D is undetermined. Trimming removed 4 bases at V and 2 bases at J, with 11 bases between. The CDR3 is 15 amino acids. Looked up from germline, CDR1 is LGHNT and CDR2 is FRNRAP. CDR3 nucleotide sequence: TGTGCTAGTGGTTACATAGGCGTCAACACCGGGGAGCTGTTTTTT. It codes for CASGYIGVNTGELFF.

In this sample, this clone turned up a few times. This CDR3 reads CASRRGVSSYNSPLHF. The CDR3 DNA follows: TGTGCCAGCAGGAGGGGAGTAAGCTCCTATAATTCACCCCTCCACTTT. The V gene is TRBV2, the J gene TRBJ1-6, with a weak D call TRBD1 (5 bases). The CDR3 has 16 amino acids. The V end lost 6 bases, the J end lost 0 bases, and 12 bases lay between the germline ends. Germline V gene sequence: CDR1 SNHLY, CDR2 FYNNEI.

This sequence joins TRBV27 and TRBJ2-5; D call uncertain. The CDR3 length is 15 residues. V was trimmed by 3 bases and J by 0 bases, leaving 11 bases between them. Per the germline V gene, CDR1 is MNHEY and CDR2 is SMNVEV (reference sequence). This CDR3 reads CASSFGWRNQETQYF. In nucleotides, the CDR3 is TGTGCCAGCAGTTTCGGGTGGCGGAACCAAGAGACCCAGTACTTC.

The CDR3 protein is CASSEGWDRGQTGELFF. CDR3 bases: TGTGCCAGCAGTGAAGGCTGGGACAGGGGGCAAACCGGGGAGCTGTTTTTT. The chain combines TRBV6-1 with TRBJ2-2; 12 bases are a match to TRBD1. CDR1 MNHNS and CDR2 SASEGT come from the germline V gene. J gave up 5 bases and V 1 base, and 5 bases lay outside the gene matches. The CDR3 is 17 amino acids.

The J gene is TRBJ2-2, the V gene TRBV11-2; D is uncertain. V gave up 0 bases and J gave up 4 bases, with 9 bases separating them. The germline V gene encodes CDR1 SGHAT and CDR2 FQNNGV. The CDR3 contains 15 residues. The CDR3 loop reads CASSLDPVATGELFF. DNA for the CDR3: TGTGCCAGCAGCTTAGACCCGGTTGCCACCGGGGAGCTGTTTTTT.

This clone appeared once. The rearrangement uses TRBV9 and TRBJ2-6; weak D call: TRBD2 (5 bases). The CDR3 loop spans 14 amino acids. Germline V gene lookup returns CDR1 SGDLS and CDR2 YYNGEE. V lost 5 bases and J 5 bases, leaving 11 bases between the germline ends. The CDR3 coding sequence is TGTGCCAGCAGGGGAGCCGGCTGGGCCAACGTCCTGACTTTC. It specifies CASRGAGWANVLTF.

This chain's CDR3 is CASSLLPQGGTQYF. The CDR3 region has the DNA TGTGCCAGCAGCTTACTTCCCCAGGGGGGGACCCAGTACTTC. The chain is built from TRBV7-2 and TRBJ2-5; the D gene is possibly TRBD1 (7 bases). V dropped 2 bases and J dropped 7 bases, with 14 bases sitting between them. CDR1 and CDR2 from the germline V gene are SGHTA and FQGNSA. The CDR3 sequence is 14 residues long.

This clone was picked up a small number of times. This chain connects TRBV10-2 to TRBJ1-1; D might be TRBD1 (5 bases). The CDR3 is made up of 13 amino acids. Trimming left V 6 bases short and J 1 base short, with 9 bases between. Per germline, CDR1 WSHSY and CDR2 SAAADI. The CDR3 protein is CASRETGNTEAFF. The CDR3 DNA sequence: TGCGCCAGCAGAGAAACAGGGAACACTGAAGCTTTCTTT.

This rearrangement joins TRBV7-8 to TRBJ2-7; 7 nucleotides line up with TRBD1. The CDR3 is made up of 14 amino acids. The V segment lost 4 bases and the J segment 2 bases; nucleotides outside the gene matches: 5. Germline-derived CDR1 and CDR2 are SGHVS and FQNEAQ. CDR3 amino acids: CASSSDRPAYEQYF. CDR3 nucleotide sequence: TGTGCCAGCAGCTCGGACAGGCCCGCCTACGAGCAGTACTTC.

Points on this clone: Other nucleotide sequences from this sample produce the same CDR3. CDR3 residues: CASSPDSNQPQHF. CDR3 in DNA: TGTGCCAGCAGCCCCGATAGCAATCAGCCCCAGCATTTT. V gene TRBV11-2 combines with J gene TRBJ1-5; unclear D gene. This CDR3 has 13 amino acids. V lost 5 bases, J lost 0 bases, and 5 bases lay in between. Germline V gives CDR1 SGHAT, CDR2 FQNNGV.

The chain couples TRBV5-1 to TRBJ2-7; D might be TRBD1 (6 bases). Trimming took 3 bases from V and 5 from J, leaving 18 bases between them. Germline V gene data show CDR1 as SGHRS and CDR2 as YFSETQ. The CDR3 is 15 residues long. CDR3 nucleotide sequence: TGCGCCAGCAGCTCACGACAGGTTAGTTCGAACGAGCAGTACTTC. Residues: CASSSRQVSSNEQYF. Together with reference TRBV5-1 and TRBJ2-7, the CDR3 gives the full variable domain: KAGVTQTPRYLIKTRGQQVTLSCSPISGHRSVSWYQQTPGQGLQFLFEYFSETQRNKGNFPGRFSGRQFSNSRSEMNVSTLELGDSALYLCASSSRQVSSNEQYFGPGTRLTVT.

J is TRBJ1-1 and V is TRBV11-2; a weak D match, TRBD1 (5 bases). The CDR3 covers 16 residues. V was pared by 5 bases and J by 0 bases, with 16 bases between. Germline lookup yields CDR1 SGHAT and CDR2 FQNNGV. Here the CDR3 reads CASSPRGRSLNTEAFF. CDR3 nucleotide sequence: TGTGCCAGCAGCCCCCGGGGACGGTCGTTGAACACTGAAGCTTTCTTT.

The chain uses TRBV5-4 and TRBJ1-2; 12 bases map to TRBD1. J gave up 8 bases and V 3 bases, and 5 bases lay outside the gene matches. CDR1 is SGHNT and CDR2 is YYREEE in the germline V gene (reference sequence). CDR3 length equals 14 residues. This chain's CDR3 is CASSWDRGQNGYTF. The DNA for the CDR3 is TGTGCCAGCAGCTGGGACAGGGGGCAGAACGGCTACACCTTC.

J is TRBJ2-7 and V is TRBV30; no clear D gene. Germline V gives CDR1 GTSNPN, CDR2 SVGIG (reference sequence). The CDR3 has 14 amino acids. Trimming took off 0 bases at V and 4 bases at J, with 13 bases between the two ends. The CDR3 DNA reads TGTGCCTGGAGTGTAATCTCCTCGGGTTACGAGCAGTACTTC. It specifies CAWSVISSGYEQYF.

For the CDR3, the DNA is TGTGCCAGCAGTAGATGGGAGACCCAGTACTTC. This sequence encodes CASSRWETQYF. V is TRBV9 and J is TRBJ2-5, with D uncertain. The CDR3 covers 11 residues. Trimming cost V 5 bases and J 5 bases, with 7 bases left between them. The germline gives CDR1 SGDLS, CDR2 YYNGEE. Based on the CDR3 plus reference TRBV9 and TRBJ2-5, the full variable domain is DSGVTQTPKHLITATGQRVTLRCSPRSGDLSVYWYQQSLDQGLQFLIQYYNGEERAKGNILERFSAQQFPDLHSELNLSSLELGDSALYFCASSRWETQYFGPGTRLLVL.

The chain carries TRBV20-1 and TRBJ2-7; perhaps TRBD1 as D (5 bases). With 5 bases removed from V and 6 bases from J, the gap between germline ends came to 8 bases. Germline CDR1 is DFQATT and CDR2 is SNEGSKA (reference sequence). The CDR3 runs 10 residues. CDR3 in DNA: TGCAGTGCTGCGGACATCGAGCAGTACTTC. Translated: CSAADIEQYF.

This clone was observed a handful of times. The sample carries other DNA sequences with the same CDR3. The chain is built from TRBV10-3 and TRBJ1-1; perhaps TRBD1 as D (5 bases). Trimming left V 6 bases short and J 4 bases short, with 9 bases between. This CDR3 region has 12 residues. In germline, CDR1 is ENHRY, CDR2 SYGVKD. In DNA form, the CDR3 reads TGTGCCATCAGCCCGGGGGGCACTGAAGCTTTCTTT. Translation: CAISPGGTEAFF.

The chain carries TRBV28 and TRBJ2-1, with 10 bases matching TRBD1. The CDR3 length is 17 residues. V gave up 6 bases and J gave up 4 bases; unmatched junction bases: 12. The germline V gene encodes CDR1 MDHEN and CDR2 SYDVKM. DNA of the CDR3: TGTGCCAGCAGAGTTTTTAGACGGACAGGGGGTTACAATGAGCAGTTCTTC. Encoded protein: CASRVFRRTGGYNEQFF.

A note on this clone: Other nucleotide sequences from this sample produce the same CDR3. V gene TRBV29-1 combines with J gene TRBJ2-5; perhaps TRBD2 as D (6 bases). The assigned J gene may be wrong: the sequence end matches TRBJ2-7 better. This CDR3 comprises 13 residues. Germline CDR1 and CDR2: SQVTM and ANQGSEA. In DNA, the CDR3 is TGCAGCGTTGAAGACGGGAGCTCCTACGAGCAGTACTTC. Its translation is CSVEDGSSYEQYF.

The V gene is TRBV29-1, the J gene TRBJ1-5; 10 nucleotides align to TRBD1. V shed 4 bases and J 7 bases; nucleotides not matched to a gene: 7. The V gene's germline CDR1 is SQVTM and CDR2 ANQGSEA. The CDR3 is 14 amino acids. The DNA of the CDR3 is TGCAGCGTTGCTGGGACAGGGGTAGGGCAGCCCCAGCATTTT. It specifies CSVAGTGVGQPQHF.

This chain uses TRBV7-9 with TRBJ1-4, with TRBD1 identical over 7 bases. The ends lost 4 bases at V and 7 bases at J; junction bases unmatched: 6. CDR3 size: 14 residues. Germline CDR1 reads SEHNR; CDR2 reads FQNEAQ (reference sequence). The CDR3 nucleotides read TGTGCCAGCAGCTCCACACAGGGGTTTGAAAAACTGTTTTTT. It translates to CASSSTQGFEKLFF.

The CDR3 spells CASSADRGLETQYF. CDR3 DNA: TGTGCCAGCAGTGCAGACAGGGGGCTGGAGACCCAGTACTTC. J is TRBJ2-5 and V is TRBV6-1, with 10 nucleotides matching TRBD1. Losses at the gene ends were 4 bases for V and 5 bases for J; bases not matched to a gene: 4. Germline CDR1 reads MNHNS; CDR2 reads SASEGT. This CDR3 is 14 amino acids long.

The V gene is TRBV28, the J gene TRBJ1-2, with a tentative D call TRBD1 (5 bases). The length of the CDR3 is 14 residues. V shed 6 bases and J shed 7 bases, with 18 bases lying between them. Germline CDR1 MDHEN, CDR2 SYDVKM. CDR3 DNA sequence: TGTGCCAGCAGCTACGGGGGTAGGGGAGCTGGCTACACCTTC. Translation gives CASSYGGRGAGYTF.